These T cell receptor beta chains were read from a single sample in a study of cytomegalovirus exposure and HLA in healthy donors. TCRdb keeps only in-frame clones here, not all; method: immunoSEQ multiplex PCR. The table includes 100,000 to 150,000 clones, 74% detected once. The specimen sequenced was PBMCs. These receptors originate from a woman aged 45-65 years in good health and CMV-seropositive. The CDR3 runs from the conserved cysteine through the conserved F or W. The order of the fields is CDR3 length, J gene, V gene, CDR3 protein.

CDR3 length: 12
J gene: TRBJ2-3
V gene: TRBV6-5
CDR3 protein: CASSRTGDTQYF

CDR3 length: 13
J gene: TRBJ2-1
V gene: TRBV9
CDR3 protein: CASSAPSGNEQFF

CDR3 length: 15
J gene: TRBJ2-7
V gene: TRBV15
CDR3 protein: CATSRGGTGEYEQYF

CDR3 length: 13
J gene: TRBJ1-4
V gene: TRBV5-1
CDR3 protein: CASSLVLNEKLFF

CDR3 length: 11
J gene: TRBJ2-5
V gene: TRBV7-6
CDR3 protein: CASSSKETQYF

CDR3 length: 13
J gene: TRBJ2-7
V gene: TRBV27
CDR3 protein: CASSPDFIGEQYF

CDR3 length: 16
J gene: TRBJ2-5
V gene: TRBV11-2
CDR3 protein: CASSLEAGIFQETQYF

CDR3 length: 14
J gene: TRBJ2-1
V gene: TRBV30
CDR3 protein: CAWARGRVRSEQFF

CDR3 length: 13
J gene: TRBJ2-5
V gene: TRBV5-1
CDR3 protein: CASSSGGLETQYF

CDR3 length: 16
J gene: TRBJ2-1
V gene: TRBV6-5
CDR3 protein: CASSYRPRGQYNEQFF

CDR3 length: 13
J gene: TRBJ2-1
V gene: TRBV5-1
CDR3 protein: CASSAGRPNEQFF

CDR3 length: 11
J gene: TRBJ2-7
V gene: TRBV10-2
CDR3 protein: CASSAAGEQYF

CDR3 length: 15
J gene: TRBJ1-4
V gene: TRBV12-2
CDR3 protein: CSSRLQGPRREKLFF